A single sample gave rise to the 14 T cell receptor beta chains below, sequenced in a study of T-cell reconstitution after alpha-beta-depleted transplantation in children. Unique molecular identifiers were built into the TCRbeta library. Using its own MiXCR run on the PCR reads, TCRdb lists one record per CDR3 protein. The sample lists around 340,000 distinct CDR3 sequences, about an eighth occurring once. Sequencing was performed on PBMCs, taken from the stem cell graft. These receptors were collected from a human donor who donated a stem cell graft to a child with Fanconi anemia.

J is TRBJ1-2 and V is TRBV6-5, with D possibly TRBD1 on 6 matching bases. V gave up 5 bases and J gave up 7 bases, with 11 bases separating them. CDR3 length: 12 amino acids. Germline CDR1 MNHEY, CDR2 SVGAGI. The CDR3, as DNA: TGTGCCAGCAGTAGCGGGGGCGGTGGCTACACCTTC. It codes for CASSSGGGGYTF.

The CDR3 spells CSAVGNNEQFF. DNA for the CDR3: TGCAGTGCTGTGGGAAACAATGAGCAGTTCTTC. The chain recombines TRBV20-1 with TRBJ2-1; no reliable D call. The CDR3 totals 11 residues. Trimming stripped 5 bases from V and 5 bases from J, with 7 bases between. The germline gives CDR1 DFQATT, CDR2 SNEGSKA (reference sequence).

This chain connects TRBV30 to TRBJ2-7; D might be TRBD2 (5 bases). Trimming stripped 2 bases from V and 4 bases from J, with 6 bases between. The V gene's germline CDR1 is GTSNPN and CDR2 SVGIG (reference sequence). CDR3 length: 11 residues. The CDR3 region is CAWSPGYEQYF. DNA for the CDR3: TGTGCCTGGAGTCCGGGGTACGAGCAGTACTTC.

The chain uses TRBV10-3 and TRBJ1-1; D is uncertain. Trimming shortened V by 4 bases and J by 4 bases, and 13 bases separated the two germline ends. This CDR3 has 14 amino acids. CDR1 and CDR2 (germline): ENHRY, SYGVKD. In DNA form, the CDR3 reads TGTGCCATCAGTGGTACTCAGGTGGCCACTGAAGCTTTCTTT. Its protein product is CAISGTQVATEAFF.

This clonotype was seen a few times. The chain links TRBV5-1 to TRBJ2-7, with 8 bases aligning to TRBD1. This CDR3 has 14 residues. Germline values: CDR1 SGHRS, CDR2 YFSETQ. The V segment lost 6 bases and the J segment 2 bases; nucleotides outside the gene matches: 7. The CDR3 DNA sequence: TGCGCCAGCACCGGACAGGGCGCTACCTACGAGCAGTACTTC. Translation: CASTGQGATYEQYF.

This clonotype was observed once. The rearrangement links TRBV18 to TRBJ2-7; D uncertain. This CDR3 region has 13 residues. V dropped 10 bases and J dropped 0 bases, with 13 bases sitting between them. From germline, CDR1 is KGHSH and CDR2 LQKENI. CDR3 DNA sequence: TGTGCCACCTCGCCAGAGAGCTCCTACGAGCAGTACTTC. It codes for CATSPESSYEQYF.

This clonotype has ten or more counts. V gene TRBV7-2 combines with J gene TRBJ2-5; tentative D call: TRBD1 (6 bases). V shed 1 base and J shed 9 bases, with 12 bases lying between them. This CDR3 has 13 residues. Looked up from germline, CDR1 is SGHTA and CDR2 is FQGNSA. The CDR3 DNA reads as TGTGCCAGCAGCTTAGTATCAGAGGGGGCCCAGTACTTC. It is translated as CASSLVSEGAQYF.

V is TRBV10-3 and J is TRBJ2-6; no firm D call. This CDR3 region has 17 residues. V was shortened by 10 bases and J by 0 bases, with 19 bases between the two germline ends. Germline CDR1 reads ENHRY; CDR2 reads SYGVKD. The CDR3 sequence: CATRTAYQSSGANVLTF. DNA of the CDR3: TGTGCCACTCGAACAGCATACCAGAGCTCTGGGGCCAACGTCCTGACTTTC.

This clonotype occurred many times. This chain connects TRBV11-2 to TRBJ1-2; 7 bases fit TRBD1. Germline V gene data show CDR1 as SGHAT and CDR2 as FQNNGV. The CDR3 is 15 residues long. The J segment lost 4 bases and the V segment lost 3 bases, leaving 8 bases of the junction unmatched. The chain's CDR3 is CASSFSGTALYGYTF. The CDR3 coding sequence is TGTGCCAGCAGCTTCTCCGGGACAGCCCTCTATGGCTACACCTTC.

A few counts support this clonotype. This sequence joins TRBV30 and TRBJ2-7; D is uncertain. Germline lookup yields CDR1 GTSNPN and CDR2 SVGIG (reference sequence). The V end was cut by 4 bases, the J end by 1 base, with 8 bases between. This CDR3 has 12 residues. The DNA for the CDR3 is TGTGCCTGGAATTTCGGGTCCTACGAGCAGTACTTC. As protein: CAWNFGSYEQYF.

This chain uses TRBV6-1 with TRBJ1-5; D is possibly TRBD1 (5 bases). The V end was cut by 6 bases, the J end by 0 bases, with 12 bases between. Germline V gene lookup returns CDR1 MNHNS and CDR2 SASEGT. The CDR3 sequence is 15 residues long. The CDR3, as DNA: TGTGCCAGCAGACAACAGGTCTATAGCAATCAGCCCCAGCATTTT. Its protein product is CASRQQVYSNQPQHF.

This clonotype was counted between two and nine times. V is TRBV6-2 or TRBV6-3 and J is TRBJ1-1; possibly TRBD1 for D (5 bases). Trimming took off 2 bases at V and 5 bases at J, with 12 bases between the two ends. The germline V gene encodes CDR1 MNHEY and CDR2 SVGEGT. This CDR3 is built from 14 residues. The CDR3: CASSYPPGWTEAFF. The DNA for the CDR3 is TGTGCCAGCAGTTACCCGCCAGGGTGGACTGAAGCTTTCTTT.

This clonotype was counted ten times or more. This sequence joins TRBV11-2 and TRBJ1-6; D unresolved. The CDR3 is made up of 15 amino acids. Per germline, CDR1 SGHAT and CDR2 FQNNGV. Trimming stripped 2 bases from V and 4 bases from J, with 9 bases between. The CDR3: CASSLYAEYNSPLHF. In DNA, the CDR3 is TGTGCCAGCAGCTTATATGCGGAGTATAATTCACCCCTCCACTTT.

The sample holds a few counts of this clonotype. V gene TRBV30 combines with J gene TRBJ2-7; 8 bases are a match to TRBD1. CDR3 length equals 13 residues. Germline lookup yields CDR1 GTSNPN and CDR2 SVGIG (reference sequence). With V trimmed by 1 base and J by 4 bases, 3 bases remained unmatched. CDR3 sequence reads: CAWSGTGYYEQYF. CDR3 sequence (DNA): TGTGCCTGGAGTGGGACAGGGTATTACGAGCAGTACTTC.